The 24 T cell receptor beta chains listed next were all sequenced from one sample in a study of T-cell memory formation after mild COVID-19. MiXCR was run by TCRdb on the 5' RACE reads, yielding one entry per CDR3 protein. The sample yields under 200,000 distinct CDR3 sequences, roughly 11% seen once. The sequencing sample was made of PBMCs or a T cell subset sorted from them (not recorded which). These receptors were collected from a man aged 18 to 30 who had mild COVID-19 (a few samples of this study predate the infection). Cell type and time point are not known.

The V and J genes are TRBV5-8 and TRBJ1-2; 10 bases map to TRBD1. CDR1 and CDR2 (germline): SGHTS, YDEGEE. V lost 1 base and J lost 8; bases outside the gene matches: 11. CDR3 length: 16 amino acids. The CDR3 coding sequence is TGTGCCAGCAGCTTGAGACAGGGGGCGACGACCGTGGGCTACACCTTC. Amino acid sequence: CASSLRQGATTVGYTF. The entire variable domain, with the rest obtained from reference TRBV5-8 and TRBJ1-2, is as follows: EAGVTQSPTHLIKTRGQQATLRCSPISGHTSVYWYQQALGLGLQFLLWYDEGEERNRGNFPPRFSGRQFPNYSSELNVNALELEDSALYLCASSLRQGATTVGYTFGSGTRLTVV.

The CDR3 nucleotides read TGTGCCAGCAGCTACGGGGGAGGGGTGGGCGAGCAGTACTTC. Translation: CASSYGGGVGEQYF. The rearrangement links TRBV7-2 to TRBJ2-7; 7 bases map to TRBD2. CDR3 length equals 14 residues. V shed 4 bases, J shed 6 bases, and the junction held 9 bases outside the gene matches. Germline values: CDR1 SGHTA, CDR2 FQGNSA.

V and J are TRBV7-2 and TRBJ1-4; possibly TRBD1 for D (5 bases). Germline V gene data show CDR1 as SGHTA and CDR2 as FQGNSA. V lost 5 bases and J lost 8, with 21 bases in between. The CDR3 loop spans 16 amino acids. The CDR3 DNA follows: TGTGCCAGCAGCCCACGGGTGGGTGGTGCAGGGGAAAAACTGTTTTTT. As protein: CASSPRVGGAGEKLFF.

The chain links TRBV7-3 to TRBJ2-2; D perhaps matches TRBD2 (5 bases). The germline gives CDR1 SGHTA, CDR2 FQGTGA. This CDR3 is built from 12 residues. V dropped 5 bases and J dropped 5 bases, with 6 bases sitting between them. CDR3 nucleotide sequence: TGTGCCAGCAGCAGGAGGACCGGGGAGCTGTTTTTT. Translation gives CASSRRTGELFF.

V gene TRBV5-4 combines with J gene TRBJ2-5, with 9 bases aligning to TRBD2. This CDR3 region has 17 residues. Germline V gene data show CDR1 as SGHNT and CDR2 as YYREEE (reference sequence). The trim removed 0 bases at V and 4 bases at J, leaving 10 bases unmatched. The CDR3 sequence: CASSLALGAGGRETQYF. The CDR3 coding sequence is TGTGCCAGCAGCTTGGCCCTCGGAGCGGGGGGACGAGAGACCCAGTACTTC.

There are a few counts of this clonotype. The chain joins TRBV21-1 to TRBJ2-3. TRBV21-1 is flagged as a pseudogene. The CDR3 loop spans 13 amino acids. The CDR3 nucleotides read TGTGCCAGCAGCCCCTTGGTATCAGATACGCAGTATTTT. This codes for CASSPLVSDTQYF.

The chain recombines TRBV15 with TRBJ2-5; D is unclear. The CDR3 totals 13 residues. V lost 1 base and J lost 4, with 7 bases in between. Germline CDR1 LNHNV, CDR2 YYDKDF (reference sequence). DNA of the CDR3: TGTGCCACCAGCAGAGGGTTGGGAGAGACCCAGTACTTC. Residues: CATSRGLGETQYF. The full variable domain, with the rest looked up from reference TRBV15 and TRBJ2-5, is DAMVIQNPRYQVTQFGKPVTLSCSQTLNHNVMYWYQQKSSQAPKLLFHYYDKDFNNEADTPDNFQSRRPNTSFCFLDIRSPGLGDTAMYLCATSRGLGETQYFGPGTRLLVL.

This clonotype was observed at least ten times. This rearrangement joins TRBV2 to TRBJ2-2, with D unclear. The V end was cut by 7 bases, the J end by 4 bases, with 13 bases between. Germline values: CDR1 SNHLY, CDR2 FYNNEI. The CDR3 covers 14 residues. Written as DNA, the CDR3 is TGTGCCAGCACCCCCGGGCGCGGCACCGGGGAGCTGTTTTTT. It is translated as CASTPGRGTGELFF.

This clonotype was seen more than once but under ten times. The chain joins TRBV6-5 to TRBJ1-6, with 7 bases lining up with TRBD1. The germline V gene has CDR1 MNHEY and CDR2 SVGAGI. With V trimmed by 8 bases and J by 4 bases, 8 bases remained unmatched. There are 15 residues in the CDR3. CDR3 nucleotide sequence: TGTGCCAGCTCTCAGGGGGGAACATATAATTCACCCCTCCACTTT. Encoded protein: CASSQGGTYNSPLHF.

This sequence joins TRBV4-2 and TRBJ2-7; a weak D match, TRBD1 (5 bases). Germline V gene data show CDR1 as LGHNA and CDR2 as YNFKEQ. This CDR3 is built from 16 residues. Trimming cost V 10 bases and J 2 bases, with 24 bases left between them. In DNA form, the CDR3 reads TGTGCCACCCGCCCTAAGGGGATCCCCCCTGCCTACGAGCAGTACGTC. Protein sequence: CATRPKGIPPAYEQYV.

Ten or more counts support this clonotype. CDR3 loop: CASSLARTEDTQYF. CDR3 nucleotides: TGTGCCAGCAGCTTAGCTAGGACCGAGGATACGCAGTATTTT. This chain connects TRBV7-2 to TRBJ2-3, with unresolved D. Germline values: CDR1 SGHTA, CDR2 FQGNSA. The CDR3 extends over 14 amino acids. Trimming cost V 0 bases and J 6 bases, with 10 bases left between them.

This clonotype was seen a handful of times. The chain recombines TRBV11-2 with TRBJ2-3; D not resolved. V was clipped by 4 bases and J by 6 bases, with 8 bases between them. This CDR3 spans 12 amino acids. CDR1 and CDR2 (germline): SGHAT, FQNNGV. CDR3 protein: CASSSSPDTQYF. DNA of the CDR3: TGTGCCAGCAGCTCAAGCCCCGATACGCAGTATTTT. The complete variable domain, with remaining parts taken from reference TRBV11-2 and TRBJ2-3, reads EAGVAQSPRYKIIEKRQSVAFWCNPISGHATLYWYQQILGQGPKLLIQFQNNGVVDDSQLPKDRFSAERLKGVDSTLKIQPAKLEDSAVYLCASSSSPDTQYFGPGTRLTVL.

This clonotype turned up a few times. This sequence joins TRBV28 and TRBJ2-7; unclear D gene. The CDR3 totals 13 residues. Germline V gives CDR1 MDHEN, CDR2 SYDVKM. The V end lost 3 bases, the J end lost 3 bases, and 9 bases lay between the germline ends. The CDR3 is CASSFDRNYEQYV. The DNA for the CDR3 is TGTGCCAGCAGTTTCGACCGAAACTACGAGCAGTACGTC.

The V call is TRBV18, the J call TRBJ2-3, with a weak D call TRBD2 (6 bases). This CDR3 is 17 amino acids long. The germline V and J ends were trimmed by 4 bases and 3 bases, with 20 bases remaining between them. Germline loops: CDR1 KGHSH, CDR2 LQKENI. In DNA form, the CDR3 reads TGTGCCAGCTCACGCCCGCGGTCGTGGGGGAGGACAGATACGCAGTATTTT. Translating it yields CASSRPRSWGRTDTQYF.

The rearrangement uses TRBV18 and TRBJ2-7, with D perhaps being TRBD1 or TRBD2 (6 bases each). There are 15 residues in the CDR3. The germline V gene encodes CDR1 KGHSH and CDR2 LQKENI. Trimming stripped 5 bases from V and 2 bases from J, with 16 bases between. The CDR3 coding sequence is TGTGCCAGCTCAGTTGTGGGGGGACAAACCTACGAGCAGTACTTC. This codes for CASSVVGGQTYEQYF.

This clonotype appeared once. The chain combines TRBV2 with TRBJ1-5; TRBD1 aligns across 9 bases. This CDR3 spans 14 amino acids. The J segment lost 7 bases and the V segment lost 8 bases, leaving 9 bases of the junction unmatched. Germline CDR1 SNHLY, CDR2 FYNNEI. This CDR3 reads CASSPGQGTQPQHF. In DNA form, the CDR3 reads TGTGCCAGCTCGCCGGGACAGGGCACACAGCCCCAGCATTTT.

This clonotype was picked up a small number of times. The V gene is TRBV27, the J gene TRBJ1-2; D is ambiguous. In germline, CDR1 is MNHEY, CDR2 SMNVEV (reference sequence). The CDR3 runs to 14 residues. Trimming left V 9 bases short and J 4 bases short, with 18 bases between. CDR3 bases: TGTGCCAGTCGAGCCGCGCAGAGAAGCTATGGCTACACCTTC. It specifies CASRAAQRSYGYTF.

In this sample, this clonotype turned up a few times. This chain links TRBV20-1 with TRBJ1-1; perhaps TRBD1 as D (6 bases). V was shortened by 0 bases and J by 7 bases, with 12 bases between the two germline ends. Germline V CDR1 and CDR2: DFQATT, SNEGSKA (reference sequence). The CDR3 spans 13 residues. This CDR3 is CSARDPTGLEAFF. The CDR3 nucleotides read TGCAGTGCTAGAGATCCTACAGGGCTTGAAGCTTTCTTT.

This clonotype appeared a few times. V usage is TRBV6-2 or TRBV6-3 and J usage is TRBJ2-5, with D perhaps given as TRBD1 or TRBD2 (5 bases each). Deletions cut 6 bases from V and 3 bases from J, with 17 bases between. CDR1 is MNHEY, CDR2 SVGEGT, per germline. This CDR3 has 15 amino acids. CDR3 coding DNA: TGTGCCAGCAGCCCCTACTCGGGACCAGAAGAGACCCAGTACTTC. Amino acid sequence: CASSPYSGPEETQYF.

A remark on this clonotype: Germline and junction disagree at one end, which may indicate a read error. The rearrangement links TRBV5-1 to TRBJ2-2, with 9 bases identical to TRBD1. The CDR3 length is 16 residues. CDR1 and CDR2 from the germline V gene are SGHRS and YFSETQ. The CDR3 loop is CASSPEGTGYAGELIF. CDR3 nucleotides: TGCGCCAGCAGCCCGGAGGGGACAGGGTATGCCGGGGAGCTGATTTTT.

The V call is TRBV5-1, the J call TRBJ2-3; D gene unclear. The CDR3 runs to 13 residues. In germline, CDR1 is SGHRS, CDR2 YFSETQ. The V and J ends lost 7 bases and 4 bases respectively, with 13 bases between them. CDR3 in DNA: TGCGCCAGCGGTCAGGAATTAGCAGATACGCAGTATTTT. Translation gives CASGQELADTQYF.

The CDR3 protein is CASSYSSRVNSPLHF. CDR3 in DNA: TGTGCCAGCAGTTACTCGAGTAGGGTCAATTCACCCCTCCACTTT. The chain combines TRBV6-5 with TRBJ1-6; D unresolved. The germline gives CDR1 MNHEY, CDR2 SVGAGI. The CDR3 is made up of 15 amino acids. Trimming left V 0 bases short and J 7 bases short, with 10 bases between.

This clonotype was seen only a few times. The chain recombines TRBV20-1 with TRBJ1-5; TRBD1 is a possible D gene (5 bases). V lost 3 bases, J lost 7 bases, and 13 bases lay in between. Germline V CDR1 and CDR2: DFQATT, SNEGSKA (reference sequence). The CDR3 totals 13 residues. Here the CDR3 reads CSASSGSRQPQHF. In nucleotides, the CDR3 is TGCAGTGCTAGTTCAGGGTCTCGGCAGCCCCAGCATTTT.

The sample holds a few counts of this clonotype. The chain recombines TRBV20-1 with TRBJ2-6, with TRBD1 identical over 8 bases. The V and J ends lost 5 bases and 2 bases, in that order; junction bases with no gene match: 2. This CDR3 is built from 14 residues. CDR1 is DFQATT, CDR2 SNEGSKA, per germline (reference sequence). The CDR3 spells CSAPRGPGANVLTF. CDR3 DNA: TGCAGTGCTCCCAGGGGGCCTGGGGCCAACGTCCTGACTTTC.